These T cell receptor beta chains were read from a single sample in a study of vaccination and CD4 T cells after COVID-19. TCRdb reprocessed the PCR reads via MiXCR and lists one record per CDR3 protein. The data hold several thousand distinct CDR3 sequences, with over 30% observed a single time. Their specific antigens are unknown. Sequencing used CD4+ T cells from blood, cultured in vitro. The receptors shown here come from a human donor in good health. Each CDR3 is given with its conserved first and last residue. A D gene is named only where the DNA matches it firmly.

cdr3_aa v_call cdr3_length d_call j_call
CASSLNCKGEGDTSYNEQFF TRBV7-2 20 NA TRBJ2-1
CSARSSGRGSYNEQFF TRBV20-1 16 TRBD2 TRBJ2-1
CASSLAVAGGGGEQFF TRBV7-8 16 TRBD2 TRBJ2-1
CATRPTSRNTGELFF TRBV10-3 15 NA TRBJ2-2
CASSDRATGDTQYF TRBV25-1 14 NA TRBJ2-3
CASSPDTGGGTQYF TRBV7-2 14 TRBD2 TRBJ2-5
CASRDGYNEQFF TRBV2 12 NA TRBJ2-1
CASSEIGNTGELFF TRBV6-1 14 NA TRBJ2-2
CASSQGAGGYEQYF TRBV5-1 14 TRBD1 TRBJ2-7
CASSEARSANYGYTF TRBV6-1 15 NA TRBJ1-2
CSATGRGAREAFF TRBV20-1 13 NA TRBJ1-1
CASSLAGDRPEAFF TRBV5-1 14 TRBD1 TRBJ1-1
CASSPKGGSEAFF TRBV7-2 13 NA TRBJ1-1
CASSFVTGTGAAGLETQYF TRBV5-5 19 TRBD1 TRBJ2-5
CASSSSGSSYNEQFF TRBV12-3/TRBV12-4 15 TRBD2 TRBJ2-1
CASSLALTGGTSGSVNEQFF TRBV11-1 20 TRBD2 TRBJ2-1
CSARDLGERHETQYF TRBV20-1 15 NA TRBJ2-5
CASSPDGSGANVLTF TRBV27 15 NA TRBJ2-6
CASRRQGASYNEQFF TRBV11-2 15 TRBD1 TRBJ2-1
CASSLDWDRGSEQYF TRBV5-5 15 TRBD1 TRBJ2-7
CSDTNEGTDTQYF TRBV29-1 13 NA TRBJ2-3
CASSSTSTDTQYF TRBV6-2/TRBV6-3 13 NA TRBJ2-3
CASSIGPLYGYTF TRBV28 13 NA TRBJ1-2
CASSSPGTLNEKLFF TRBV28 15 NA TRBJ1-4
CASSPGTSNTEAFF TRBV27 14 NA TRBJ1-1
CSARGGSWGTEAFF TRBV20-1 14 NA TRBJ1-1
CASTLSHAEAFF TRBV6-1 12 NA TRBJ1-1
CASSLDPGVGMDTEAFF TRBV5-1 17 NA TRBJ1-1
CSAKGAQDYGYTF TRBV20-1 13 TRBD1 TRBJ1-2
CASSFGYGGADGYTF TRBV28 15 NA TRBJ1-2
CATVESVSGNTIYF TRBV28 14 NA TRBJ1-3
CASSLIASSHRYYGYTF TRBV28 17 NA TRBJ1-2